This T cell receptor beta chain is from a study of molecular identifiers for immune sequencing clone quantification. TCRdb itself ran the PCR reads through MiXCR, one entry per CDR3 protein. The data hold approximately 550,000 distinct CDR3 sequences, with 25% observed a single time. This clonotype has just a few counts. The V gene lost 7 bases and the J gene lost 2 bases, with 16 bases spanning the gap. CDR1 and CDR2 (germline): SGHRS, YFSETQ. CDR3 size: 14 residues. Input material: naive CD8+ T cells from blood, with Jurkat cell RNA spiked in. Specified subset: FACS-sorted CD8+CD4-CCR7+CD45RA+ naive T cells. This chain links TRBV5-1 with TRBJ2-7; D perhaps matches TRBD1 (6 bases). The sequence came from a human donor in good health. Some libraries in this study had Jurkat cell RNA spiked in. Here the CDR3 DNA reads TGCGCCAGCCGGGACCCAGGGGCGGCCTACGAGCAGTACTTC. Its protein product is CASRDPGAAYEQYF.